A selection of T cell receptor beta chains follows, all from one sample in a study of Graves' ophthalmopathy and Graves' hyperthyroidism. TCRdb re-called the multiplex PCR reads through MiXCR, storing one row per CDR3 protein. Seen here are 450,000 or so distinct CDR3 sequences, around 14% observed once, and the top ten hold 8% to 10%. Input material: blood. The receptor source for this set is a woman aged 25 to 39 with Graves' ophthalmopathy. Both conserved end residues are part of each CDR3. A D gene is named only where the DNA matches it firmly. Clone size is stated in some rows and not others, as once, few, many or a class when expanded.

>TRBD1|TRBV2|many|TRBJ1-1
TGTGCCAGCAGTGGAGGGACAGCGCAAAGAGCTTTCTTT
CASSGGTAQRAFF
>TRBD2|TRBV7-2|many|TRBJ2-5
TGTGCCAGCAGCTTAATGGGACTAGCGGGGTCTGAGACCCAGTACTTC
CASSLMGLAGSETQYF
>TRBD1|TRBV7-9|many|TRBJ1-6
TGTGCCACGGACGGGACAGGGGATTCACCCCTCCACTTT
CATDGTGDSPLHF
>.|TRBV14|many|TRBJ2-7
TGTGCCAGCAGCCAAGTAACGGGCTACGAGCAGTACTTC
CASSQVTGYEQYF
>.|TRBV6-5|.|TRBJ1-2
TGTGCCAGCAGTTACGGCAGGCACTATGGTTACACCTTC
CASSYGRHYGYTF
>TRBD1|TRBV15|many|TRBJ1-5
TGTGCCACCAGCAGAGATCGGACAGGGTGGCAGCCCCAGCATTTT
CATSRDRTGWQPQHF
>.|TRBV12-3/TRBV12-4|many|TRBJ1-2
TGTGCCAGCAGTCCCGACAGGTTTGGCTATGGCTACACCTTC
CASSPDRFGYGYTF
>.|TRBV2|many|TRBJ1-5
TGTGCCAGCAGTGAGGGGGAAGTCAATCAGCCCCAGCATTTT
CASSEGEVNQPQHF
>TRBD1|TRBV5-1|few|TRBJ2-5
TGCGCCAGCAGCCCTATTTGGGACAGTCGCGAGACCCAGTACTTC
CASSPIWDSRETQYF
>TRBD2|TRBV12-3/TRBV12-4|.|TRBJ2-5
TGTGCCAGCAGTTTACCGGGGGGGTTGCAAGAGACCAAGTACTTC
CASSLPGGLQETKYF
>TRBD1|TRBV5-1|few|TRBJ2-7
TGCGCCAGCAGCGACTGGTTCAGGGGACAGACTTACGAGCAGTACTTC
CASSDWFRGQTYEQYF
>.|TRBV12-5|many|TRBJ1-1
TGTGCTAGTGGTTTCAAGGGGGTGGAAACTGAAGCTTTCTTT
CASGFKGVETEAFF
>TRBD1|TRBV6-5|many|TRBJ2-7
TGTGCCAGCAGTTACTCGCTGGACAGGGTCAAGGACGAGCAGTACTTC
CASSYSLDRVKDEQYF
>.|TRBV6-1|many|TRBJ2-4
TGTGCCAGCAGTGAATTAGCGGACGCGGACATTCAGTACTTC
CASSELADADIQYF
>TRBD1|TRBV13|many|TRBJ2-7
TGTGCCAGCAGCCGTTACCCCGGGACAGGGGGACACGAGCAGTACTTC
CASSRYPGTGGHEQYF
>.|TRBV15|few|TRBJ1-3
TGTGCCACCCGAACGTCCGGGAAAGGAAACACCATATATTTT
CATRTSGKGNTIYF
>.|TRBV12-3/TRBV12-4|many|TRBJ2-7
TGTGCCAGCAGTTTAGGGGGTGGGCGGACCTACGAGCAGTACTTC
CASSLGGGRTYEQYF
>.|TRBV20-1|many|TRBJ2-2
TGCAGTGCTAGAGTTACAGGGAGAATCGGGGAGCTGTTTTTT
CSARVTGRIGELFF
>.|TRBV6-1|many|TRBJ1-5
TGTGCCAGCAGTCCCGGGACGGGGAATCAGCCCCAGCATTTT
CASSPGTGNQPQHF
>.|TRBV9|many|TRBJ1-1
TGTGCCAGCCGCCGGGAGGAAGACACTGAAGCTTTCTTT
CASRREEDTEAFF
>.|TRBV4-2|many|TRBJ2-7
TGTGCCAGCAGCCAAGAGGGGTCAGCCTACGAGCAGTACTTC
CASSQEGSAYEQYF
>TRBD1|TRBV10-3|many|TRBJ1-5
TGTGCCATCAGGGGGACAGGGAATCAGCCCCAGCATTTT
CAIRGTGNQPQHF
>.|TRBV6-4|.|TRBJ1-1
TGTGCCAGCGCGAGGCTGGGAAAAGCTTTCTTT
CASARLGKAFF
>.|TRBV28|many|TRBJ1-2
TGTGCCAGCAGTCCTCTCGACAGGAACTATGGCTACACCTTC
CASSPLDRNYGYTF
>.|TRBV28|many|TRBJ2-3
TGTGCCAGCAGTGCATTAAGCACAGATACGCAGTATTTT
CASSALSTDTQYF
>.|TRBV5-1|many|TRBJ2-7
TGCGCCAGCAGCATCAACGAGCAGTACTTC
CASSINEQYF
>TRBD2|TRBV7-9|many|TRBJ2-3
TGTGCCAGCAGCCCCTTGTCTAGCGGTAGCACAGATACGCAGTATTTT
CASSPLSSGSTDTQYF
>.|TRBV19|many|TRBJ1-5
TGTGCCAGTAGTGGCAGTACTTTCAATCAGCCCCAGCATTTT
CASSGSTFNQPQHF
>.|TRBV5-1|few|TRBJ2-2
TGCGCCAGCAGCTTGGAGTACCCCGGGAACACCGGGGAGCTGTTTTTT
CASSLEYPGNTGELFF
>.|TRBV6-2/TRBV6-3|many|TRBJ1-1
TGTGCCAGCAGTTACGTCCCAACAGTTGGCACTGAAGCTTTCTTT
CASSYVPTVGTEAFF
>.|TRBV19|once|TRBJ1-1
TGTGCCAGTAGTACTCCAACAGGAGCTTGGTTT
CASSTPTGAWF
>TRBD2|TRBV2|many|TRBJ2-7
TGTGCTAACAGTCAGCTAGCGGCGGGTGGCGAGCAGTACTTC
CANSQLAAGGEQYF
>TRBD2|TRBV29-1|many|TRBJ2-5
TGCAGCGTTGACGGTAGCGGGGTAAAGACCCAGTACTTC
CSVDGSGVKTQYF
>TRBD1|TRBV12-3/TRBV12-4|many|TRBJ1-2
TGTGCCAGCAGTTTCGGACAGGGAGATGGCTACACCTTC
CASSFGQGDGYTF
>TRBD1|TRBV6-1|many|TRBJ2-2
TGTGCCAGCAGTGATACAGGGGTCGGGGAGCTGTTTTTT
CASSDTGVGELFF